This T cell receptor beta chain was sequenced during a study of T cell repertoires in cytomegalovirus infection. Study summary: Through public TCR beta signatures, both CMV infection and matching HLA type were indicated. Study-level points and caveats: The ex vivo response showed dominance by HLA-C-restricted CMV-specific TCR beta clonotypes. Cumulated frequencies of public TCR beta families served to identify carriers of CMV plus the relevant HLA.

From germline, CDR1 is MNHNY and CDR2 SVGAGI (reference sequence). Between the trimmed V and J ends, which lost 7 bases and 11 bases, there was a span of 20 bases. The CDR3 consists of 13 residues. This clonotype was recorded a few times. Its antigen is undetermined. TCRdb processed the reads anew with MiXCR; each CDR3 protein has one entry. In the table there are around 290,000 distinct CDR3 sequences, roughly 23% of which are singletons. Material: PBMCs. The rearrangement links TRBV6-6 to TRBJ1-1; D might be TRBD1 (6 bases). The source is a human donor in good health (CMV status not recorded). Some clones in this sample may be carry-over from other donors' samples. The CDR3 nucleotides read TGTGCCAGCACCGTTGACAGGACCGTGACCGCTTTCTTT. Translated, it gives CASTVDRTVTAFF.